These 25 T cell receptor beta chains were all obtained from the same sample, sequenced in a study of shared clonotypes between healthy human individuals. Using immunoSEQ multiplex PCR, the repertoire was profiled, and TCRdb retains in-frame clones only, with some absent. The table records over 2 million clones, around 92% of them present only once. The sample taken for sequencing was naive CD4+ T cells from PBMCs. Subset in this sample: CD45RA+ positively selected. The receptors stem from a man aged 18 to 29 in good health. Some clones in this sample may be carry-over from other donors' samples.

This clone came up once. The V and J genes are TRBV28 and TRBJ2-1; D is unclear. CDR3 length equals 11 residues. CDR1 and CDR2 from the germline V gene are MDHEN and SYDVKM. Trimming took 1 base from V and 10 from J, leaving 5 bases between them. This CDR3 reads CASSLFPEQFF. The CDR3 DNA reads as TGTGCCAGCAGTTTATTCCCCGAGCAGTTCTTC.

The gene calls are TRBV7-3 and TRBJ2-5, with 15 bases lining up with TRBD2. Looked up from germline, CDR1 is SGHTA and CDR2 is FQGTGA. This CDR3 has 16 residues. V lost 5 bases, J lost 4 bases, and 5 bases stayed unmatched. CDR3 sequence: CASSRTSGRAPETQYF. In nucleotides, the CDR3 is TGTGCCAGCAGCCGGACTAGCGGGAGGGCCCCAGAGACCCAGTACTTC. Filled out from reference TRBV7-3 and TRBJ2-5, the complete variable domain reads GAGVSQTPSNKVTEKGKYVELRCDPISGHTALYWYRQSLGQGPEFLIYFQGTGAADDSGLPNDRFFAVRPEGSVSTLKIQRTERGDSAVYLCASSRTSGRAPETQYFGPGTRLLVL.

This clone was detected only once. Here the CDR3 reads CASSQAGGPFYEQFF. CDR3 DNA: TGTGCCAGCAGCCAAGCGGGAGGGCCTTTTTATGAGCAGTTCTTC. V gene TRBV4-2 combines with J gene TRBJ2-1; 8 bases fit TRBD2. Unmatched junction bases numbered 7, after V lost 1 base and J lost 8 bases. The CDR3 length is 15 residues. Germline lookup yields CDR1 LGHNA and CDR2 YNFKEQ.

The V gene is TRBV5-1, the J gene TRBJ1-2; D perhaps matches TRBD1 (5 bases). The CDR3 runs to 14 residues. Germline CDR1 reads SGHRS; CDR2 reads YFSETQ. V was clipped by 4 bases and J by 7 bases, with 17 bases between them. The CDR3 sequence: CASSAQGREAGYTF. CDR3 bases: TGCGCCAGCAGCGCTCAGGGCAGGGAAGCTGGCTACACCTTC.

CDR3 nucleotide sequence: TGTGCCAGCACCGAGGGACTAGCGGGAGTAAGTGAGCAGTTCTTC. It translates to CASTEGLAGVSEQFF. V and J are TRBV6-1 and TRBJ2-1, with 14 nucleotides matching TRBD2. The V gene end was trimmed by 7 bases and the J gene end by 9 bases; junction bases not matched to a gene: 8. This CDR3 has 15 amino acids. Germline CDR1 reads MNHNS; CDR2 reads SASEGT.

The gene calls are TRBV5-6 and TRBJ2-1, with a tentative D call TRBD1 (6 bases). Germline V gene sequence: CDR1 SGHDT, CDR2 YYEEEE. Trimming stripped 2 bases from V and 0 bases from J, with 9 bases between. This CDR3 region has 15 residues. CDR3: CASSLSGDSYNEQFF. In nucleotides, the CDR3 is TGTGCCAGCAGCTTATCAGGGGACTCCTACAATGAGCAGTTCTTC.

The chain links TRBV9 to TRBJ1-1; 7 bases line up with TRBD1. CDR1 SGDLS and CDR2 YYNGEE come from the germline V gene. This CDR3 has 15 residues. The trim removed 3 bases at V and 0 bases at J, leaving 5 bases unmatched. In DNA, the CDR3 is TGTGCCAGCAGCGAAGGGACAGCTATGAACACTGAAGCTTTCTTT. Amino acid sequence: CASSEGTAMNTEAFF.

V and J are TRBV19 and TRBJ1-1; 10 bases are a match to TRBD1. Looked up from germline, CDR1 is LNHDA and CDR2 is SQIVND (reference sequence). V was clipped by 6 bases and J by 2 bases; unmatched bases: 6. The CDR3 is made up of 15 amino acids. The CDR3 DNA reads TGTGCCAGTAGGTGGAGGACAGGGGGTAACACTGAAGCTTTCTTT. This sequence encodes CASRWRTGGNTEAFF.

This chain joins TRBV28 and TRBJ1-1, with TRBD1 matching over 8 bases. The CDR3 has 14 residues. CDR1 and CDR2 from the germline V gene are MDHEN and SYDVKM. V shed 3 bases, J shed 10 bases, and the junction held 10 bases outside the gene matches. The CDR3 DNA sequence: TGTGCCAGCAGTTTTCCAACCCGGGGACAGGTAGCTTTCTTT. Protein: CASSFPTRGQVAFF.

The chain has TRBV18 and TRBJ2-7; a possible D gene is TRBD1 (6 bases). The CDR3 spans 16 residues. Germline CDR1 reads KGHSH; CDR2 reads LQKENI. Trimming stripped 6 bases from V and 0 bases from J, with 18 bases between. The DNA of the CDR3 is TGTGCCAGCTCGCCAACGTCTACCAGGGGCTCCTACGAGCAGTACTTC. Translating it yields CASSPTSTRGSYEQYF.

This clone was detected only a few times. This chain's CDR3 is CASSGRQNSNTQYF. The CDR3 coding sequence is TGTGCCAGCAGTGGGAGGCAAAACTCGAATACGCAGTATTTT. The genes are TRBV11-2 and TRBJ2-3; D perhaps matches TRBD2 (6 bases). In germline, CDR1 is SGHAT, CDR2 FQNNGV. The CDR3 is made up of 14 amino acids. The V end lost 6 bases, the J end lost 7 bases, and 17 bases lay between the germline ends.

The rearrangement joins TRBV7-3 to TRBJ2-2; possibly TRBD2 for D (6 bases). CDR1 is SGHTA, CDR2 FQGTGA, per germline. Trimming left V 5 bases short and J 8 bases short, with 15 bases between. This CDR3 region has 14 residues. The CDR3 protein is CASSRGLGNGELFF. CDR3 nucleotide sequence: TGTGCCAGCAGCCGGGGACTGGGTAATGGGGAGCTGTTTTTT.

The CDR3 is CASSDQAYEQYF. CDR3 sequence (DNA): TGTGCCAGCAGTGACCAGGCATACGAGCAGTACTTC. This chain links TRBV25-1 with TRBJ2-7; D ambiguous. The ends were cut back, 3 bases at V and 4 bases at J, with 7 bases in the middle. CDR3 length equals 12 residues. Germline-derived CDR1 and CDR2 are MGHDK and SYGVNS.

The chain has TRBV19 and TRBJ2-7; D may correspond to TRBD1 or TRBD2 (5 bases each). The CDR3 sequence is 16 residues long. V gave up 4 bases and J gave up 5 bases, with 21 bases separating them. Per germline, CDR1 LNHDA and CDR2 SQIVND (reference sequence). The CDR3 DNA is TGTGCCAGTAGTAAATTAAATTCCGGGACGCCTCACGAGCAGTACTTC. It is translated as CASSKLNSGTPHEQYF.

The chain recombines TRBV5-4 with TRBJ2-5; possibly TRBD2 for D (6 bases). The CDR3 sequence is 11 residues long. Trimming took off 3 bases at V and 11 bases at J, with 11 bases between the two ends. The germline CDR1 and CDR2 sequences are SGHNT and YYREEE (reference sequence). The CDR3 nucleotides read TGTGCCAGCAGCTCCTCGGGGGAGCAGTACTTC. Protein: CASSSSGEQYF.

This chain links TRBV29-1 with TRBJ2-3; TRBD1 might be the D (6 bases). Looked up from germline, CDR1 is SQVTM and CDR2 is ANQGSEA. This CDR3 comprises 15 residues. V was cut by 0 bases and J by 3 bases, with 13 bases left in between. CDR3 nucleotides: TGCAGCGTTGAAGAGAAAGCGACAGGTACAGATACGCAGTATTTT. Protein sequence: CSVEEKATGTDTQYF.

With respect to this clone: A read error may account for a junction end that differs from germline. CDR3 amino acids: CAVSGLSGAF. Here the CDR3 DNA reads TGTGCCGTCTCGGGGCTGAGTGGAGCCTTC. The chain is built from TRBV6-1 and TRBJ1-2, with D possibly TRBD1 on 5 matching bases. Germline V gives CDR1 MNHNS, CDR2 SASEGT. The CDR3 has 10 residues.

The chain carries TRBV5-1 and TRBJ1-2; D is ambiguous. The V and J ends lost 4 bases and 3 bases respectively, with 10 bases between them. Germline V gene sequence: CDR1 SGHRS, CDR2 YFSETQ. CDR3 length equals 13 residues. The CDR3 sequence is CASSLQKDYGYTF. CDR3 in DNA: TGCGCCAGCAGCCTTCAAAAGGACTATGGCTACACCTTC.

About this clone: The conserved phenylalanine or tryptophan normally closing the CDR3 is absent here, so this likely arose from a read error. The DNA is left out, because the CDR3 cannot be placed on it with certainty; the CDR3 is given as TCRdb lists it. The gene calls are TRBV5-8 and TRBJ2-7; the D segment call TRBD1 is taken from the table without a DNA check. CDR1 SGHTS and CDR2 YDEGEE come from the germline V gene. Including both end residues, the CDR3 is 13 amino acids long. This CDR3 reads CASSPGTRQARSH.

This chain connects TRBV2 to TRBJ1-2, with TRBD1 matching over 8 bases. CDR1 and CDR2 (germline): SNHLY, FYNNEI. Trimming removed 5 bases from V and 3 bases from J; junction bases left unmatched: 8. The CDR3 covers 15 residues. The CDR3 DNA sequence: TGTGCCAGCAGTAATACAGGGGGAAGGGACTATGGCTACACCTTC. Protein product: CASSNTGGRDYGYTF.

The chain has TRBV19 and TRBJ2-7; D possibly corresponds to TRBD2 (6 bases). V was pared by 4 bases and J by 1 base, with 20 bases between. Germline V CDR1 and CDR2: LNHDA, SQIVND (reference sequence). The CDR3 has 17 amino acids. The CDR3 loop reads CASSTLPREKISYEQYF. For the CDR3, the DNA is TGTGCCAGTAGTACTCTCCCCCGGGAGAAGATTTCCTACGAGCAGTACTTC.

The chain has TRBV7-9 and TRBJ2-7, with 9 bases identical to TRBD1. The CDR3 extends over 14 amino acids. Germline V CDR1 and CDR2: SEHNR, FQNEAQ (reference sequence). V shed 7 bases, J shed 2 bases, and the junction held 6 bases outside the gene matches. As DNA, the CDR3 is TGTGCCAGCAAAATACAGGGGGCGGCCTACGAGCAGTACTTC. Translated, it gives CASKIQGAAYEQYF.

The chain uses TRBV9 and TRBJ1-2; weak D call: TRBD1 (5 bases). This CDR3 is built from 16 residues. From germline, CDR1 is SGDLS and CDR2 YYNGEE. The germline V and J ends were trimmed by 2 bases and 4 bases, with 18 bases remaining between them. CDR3 in amino acids: CASSVHPSDSSYGYTF. Here the CDR3 DNA reads TGTGCCAGCAGCGTCCATCCCTCTGACAGCTCCTATGGCTACACCTTC.

This clone showed up just once. This sequence joins TRBV10-3 and TRBJ2-5; TRBD2 agrees at 8 bases. The germline gives CDR1 ENHRY, CDR2 SYGVKD. The V gene end was trimmed by 6 bases and the J gene end by 2 bases; junction bases not matched to a gene: 5. This CDR3 region has 14 residues. The CDR3 region is CAIRDTSGQETQYF. The CDR3 DNA sequence: TGTGCCATCAGGGACACTAGCGGACAAGAGACCCAGTACTTC.

V is TRBV28 and J is TRBJ2-7; 10 nucleotides line up with TRBD1. Germline loops: CDR1 MDHEN, CDR2 SYDVKM. V was pared by 5 bases and J by 4 bases, with 8 bases of the junction left unmatched. This CDR3 comprises 15 residues. The CDR3 spells CASSPTGTGVYEQYF. The DNA for the CDR3 is TGTGCCAGCAGTCCTACCGGGACAGGGGTTTACGAGCAGTACTTC.